The 8 T cell receptor beta chains reported below all come from one sample, sequenced in a study of CD8+CD57+ T cells in acquired aplastic anemia. Patients chosen for sequencing had shown CD8+CD57+ cell expansion by flow cytometry. TCR beta VDJ and CDR3 were profiled, and genomic DNA was the template. TCRdb independently ran MiXCR on the reads; one entry per CDR3 protein. The sample contains about 98,000 distinct CDR3 sequences, 55% to 80% of which appear only once. Sequenced: sorted CD4+, CD8+, or CD8+CD57+ T cells (not recorded which) from PBMCs. These receptor sequences come from a human donor with aplastic anemia.

This clonotype was found a few times. This chain uses TRBV20-1 with TRBJ2-2, with TRBD1 as a possible D gene (6 bases). With 4 bases removed from V and 5 bases from J, the gap between germline ends came to 8 bases. This CDR3 contains 12 residues. Germline V lookup: CDR1 DFQATT, CDR2 SNEGSKA (reference sequence). The CDR3: CSATQGTGELFF. For the CDR3, the DNA is TGCAGTGCTACACAGGGTACCGGGGAGCTGTTTTTT.

The chain carries TRBV10-2 and TRBJ2-6; D perhaps matches TRBD1 (6 bases). The CDR3 has 16 residues. Trimming removed 8 bases at V and 4 bases at J, with 18 bases between. The germline gives CDR1 WSHSY, CDR2 SAAADI. This CDR3 reads CASRRLGAGGANVLTF. In DNA form, the CDR3 reads TGCGCCAGCCGCCGATTGGGGGCGGGCGGGGCCAACGTCCTGACTTTC.

The rearrangement joins TRBV10-3 to TRBJ2-2; tentatively, D is TRBD1 (6 bases). Germline loops: CDR1 ENHRY, CDR2 SYGVKD. This CDR3 spans 13 amino acids. Trimming pared 7 bases from V and 4 bases from J, leaving 10 bases between. In DNA form, the CDR3 reads TGTGCCATCAAGGGGGTAACCACCGGGGAGCTGTTTTTT. It is translated as CAIKGVTTGELFF.

V and J are TRBV12-3 or TRBV12-4 and TRBJ1-4; D is undetermined. V was shortened by 0 bases and J by 6 bases, with 5 bases between the two germline ends. This CDR3 comprises 13 residues. The CDR3 DNA sequence: TGTGCCAGCAGTTTAGCCCTAGATGAAAAACTGTTTTTT. This gives the protein CASSLALDEKLFF.

This clonotype was recorded once. The chain joins TRBV12-3 or TRBV12-4 to TRBJ1-2, with TRBD1 identical over 11 bases. V lost 5 bases and J lost 7; bases outside the gene matches: 6. This CDR3 has 14 amino acids. The DNA of the CDR3 is TGTGCCAGCAGTCAAGGACAGGGGGCAGTTGGCTACACCTTC. The encoded protein is CASSQGQGAVGYTF.

The chain recombines TRBV19 with TRBJ1-2; D is undetermined. Germline values: CDR1 LNHDA, CDR2 SQIVND (reference sequence). Trimming pared 8 bases from V and 7 bases from J, leaving 11 bases between. The CDR3 totals 11 residues. CDR3 in amino acids: CASGSWGGYTF. The CDR3 DNA sequence: TGTGCCAGTGGCAGTTGGGGTGGCTACACCTTC.

This clonotype was observed a few times. CDR3 residues: CSVEDPQLNYGYTF. The CDR3 nucleotides read TGCAGCGTTGAAGATCCACAGCTAAACTATGGCTACACCTTC. The chain combines TRBV29-1 with TRBJ1-2, with no clear D. V lost 0 bases to trimming and J lost 2 bases, with 10 bases between them. This CDR3 is 14 amino acids long. CDR1 and CDR2 (germline): SQVTM, ANQGSEA.

Only a few counts were recorded for this clonotype. Here the CDR3 DNA reads TGCAGTGCTGGGACTAGCGGGGTGGAGACCCAGTACTTC. Translated, it gives CSAGTSGVETQYF. This rearrangement joins TRBV20-1 to TRBJ2-5; 13 nucleotides agree with TRBD2. The V gene's germline CDR1 is DFQATT and CDR2 SNEGSKA (reference sequence). This CDR3 spans 13 amino acids. J was trimmed by 5 bases and V by 5 bases; bases with no gene match: 2.